This T cell receptor (beta chain) was captured by sequencing in a study of T cell responses to AZD1222 COVID-19 vaccine. The overall study: Pooled together were second doses at about 4 or about 12 weeks. Findings of the study overall: Spike-wide vaccine-associated CD4 TCRs dominated at 160-218 and 743-854. In a largely white British group with more females than males, clonal diversity was possibly underestimated. Repertoire samples came only from after the peak T cell response.

Here immunoSEQ multiplex PCR was the method, and the copy in TCRdb shows in-frame clones only, minus some. The top ten hold 8% to 10% of the sample, which has around 120,000 clones, around 88% seen once. With regard to this clone: What it binds is not known.

The CDR3 is made up of 15 amino acids. V was clipped by 0 bases and J by 2 bases, with 9 bases between them. Germline loops: CDR1 MNHEY, CDR2 SVGEGT. This TCR came from an adult in good health. This specimen consisted of peripheral blood, obtained on day 0 of AZD1222 vaccination. The rearrangement links TRBV6-2 or TRBV6-3 to TRBJ2-3; D unresolved. The CDR3: CASSYSNLVTDTQYF. The CDR3, as DNA: TGTGCCAGCAGTTACTCGAACCTAGTCACAGATACGCAGTATTTT.